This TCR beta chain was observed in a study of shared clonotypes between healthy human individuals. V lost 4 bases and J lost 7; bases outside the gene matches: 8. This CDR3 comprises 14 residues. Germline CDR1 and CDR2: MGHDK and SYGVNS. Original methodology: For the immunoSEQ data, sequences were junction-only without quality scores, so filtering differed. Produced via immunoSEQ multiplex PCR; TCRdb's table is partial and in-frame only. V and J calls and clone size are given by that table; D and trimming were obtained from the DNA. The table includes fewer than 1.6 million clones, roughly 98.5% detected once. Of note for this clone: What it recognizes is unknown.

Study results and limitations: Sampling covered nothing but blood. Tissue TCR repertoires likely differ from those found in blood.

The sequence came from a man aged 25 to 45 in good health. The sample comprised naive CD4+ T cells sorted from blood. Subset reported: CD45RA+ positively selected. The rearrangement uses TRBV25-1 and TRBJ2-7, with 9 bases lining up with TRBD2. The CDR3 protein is CASSVSGSSLEQYF. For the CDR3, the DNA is TGTGCCAGCAGTGTTAGCGGGAGCTCCTTGGAGCAGTACTTC.